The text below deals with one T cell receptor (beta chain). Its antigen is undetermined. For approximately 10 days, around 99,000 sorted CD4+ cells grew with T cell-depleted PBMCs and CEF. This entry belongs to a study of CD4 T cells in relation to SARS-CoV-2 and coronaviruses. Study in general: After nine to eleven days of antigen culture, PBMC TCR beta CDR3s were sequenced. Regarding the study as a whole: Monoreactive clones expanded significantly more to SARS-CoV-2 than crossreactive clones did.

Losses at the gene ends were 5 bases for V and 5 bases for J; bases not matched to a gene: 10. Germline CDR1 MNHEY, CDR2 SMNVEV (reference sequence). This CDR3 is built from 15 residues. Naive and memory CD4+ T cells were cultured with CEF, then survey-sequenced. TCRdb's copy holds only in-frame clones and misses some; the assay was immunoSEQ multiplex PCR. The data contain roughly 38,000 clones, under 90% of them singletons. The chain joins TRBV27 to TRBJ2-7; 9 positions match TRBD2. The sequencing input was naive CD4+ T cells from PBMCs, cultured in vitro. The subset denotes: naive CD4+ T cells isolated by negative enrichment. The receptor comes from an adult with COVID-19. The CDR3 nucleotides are TGTGCCAGCAGTGACCTAGCGGGACTTCCCGACGAGCAGTACTTC. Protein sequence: CASSDLAGLPDEQYF.